This record covers a single T cell receptor (beta chain). Its specificity is not known. 13 Jbeta primers and 60 Vbeta primers were used for the PCR. Profiled with immunoSEQ multiplex PCR; TCRdb holds only in-frame clones, not every one. Of 150,000 to 200,000 clones detected, around three quarters appear once; the ten largest clones hold roughly 4.5%. All the people who gave samples were healthy bone marrow donors. The data were taken from a study of cytomegalovirus exposure and HLA in healthy donors. Findings and limits, study-wide: Exclusion applied to some V segments, including TRBV6-2 and TRBV6-3, as they were indistinguishable. Analysis performed later showed TCR beta chains linked to HLA being more clonally expanded than equally common others.

J gave up 7 bases and V 5 bases, and 6 bases lay outside the gene matches. This CDR3 is built from 14 residues. The germline gives CDR1 SGHNT, CDR2 YENEEA. The TCR sequence derives from a woman in her twenties or thirties in good health and CMV-seropositive. This chain connects TRBV11-3 to TRBJ2-1, with 9 bases that match TRBD2. The sample taken for sequencing was PBMCs. CDR3 coding DNA: TGTGCCAGCAGCGCGGGAGGGGATATGAATGAGCAGTTCTTC. Its translation: CASSAGGDMNEQFF. The full variable domain, with the rest looked up from reference TRBV11-3 and TRBJ2-1, is EAGVVQSPRYKIIEKKQPVAFWCNPISGHNTLYWYLQNLGQGPELLIRYENEEAVDDSQLPKDRFSAERLKGVDSTLKIQPAELGDSAVYLCASSAGGDMNEQFFGPGTRLTVL.